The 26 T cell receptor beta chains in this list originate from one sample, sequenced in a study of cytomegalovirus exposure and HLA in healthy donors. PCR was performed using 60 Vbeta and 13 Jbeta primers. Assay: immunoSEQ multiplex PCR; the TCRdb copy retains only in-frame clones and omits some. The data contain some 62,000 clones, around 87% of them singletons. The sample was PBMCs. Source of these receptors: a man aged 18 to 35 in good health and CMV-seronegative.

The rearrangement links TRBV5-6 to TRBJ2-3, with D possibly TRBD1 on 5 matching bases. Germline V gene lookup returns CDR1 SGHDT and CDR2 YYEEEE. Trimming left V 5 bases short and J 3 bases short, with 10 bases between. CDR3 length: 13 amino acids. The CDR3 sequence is CASRPGLTDTQYF. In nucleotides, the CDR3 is TGTGCCAGCAGGCCAGGGTTGACAGATACGCAGTATTTT.

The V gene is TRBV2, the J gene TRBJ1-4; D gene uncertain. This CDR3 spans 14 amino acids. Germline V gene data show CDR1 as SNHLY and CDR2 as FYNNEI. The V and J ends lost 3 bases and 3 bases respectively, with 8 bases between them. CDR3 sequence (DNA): TGTGCCAGCAGTGATGATGGGCCTAATGAAAAACTGTTTTTT. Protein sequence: CASSDDGPNEKLFF. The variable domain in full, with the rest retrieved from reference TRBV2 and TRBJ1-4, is EPEVTQTPSHQVTQMGQEVILRCVPISNHLYFYWYRQILGQKVEFLVSFYNNEISEKSEIFDDQFSVERPDGSNFTLKIRSTKLEDSAMYFCASSDDGPNEKLFFGSGTQLSVL.

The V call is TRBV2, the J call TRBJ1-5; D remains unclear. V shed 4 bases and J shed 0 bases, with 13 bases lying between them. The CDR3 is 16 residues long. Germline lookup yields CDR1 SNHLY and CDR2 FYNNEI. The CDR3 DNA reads TGTGCCAGCAGTGGGGCCCGGTTGCTTAGCAATCAGCCCCAGCATTTT. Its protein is CASSGARLLSNQPQHF.

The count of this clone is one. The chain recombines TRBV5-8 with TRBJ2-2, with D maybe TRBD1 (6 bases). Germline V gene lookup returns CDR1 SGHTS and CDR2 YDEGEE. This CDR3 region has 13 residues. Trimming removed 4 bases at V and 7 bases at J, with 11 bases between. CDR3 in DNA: TGTGCCAGCAGCCTTCAGGGGAGCGGGGAGCTGTTTTTT. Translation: CASSLQGSGELFF.

The CDR3 bases are TGTGCCAGCAGTGGGGACAGGGCGACCGAGCAGTACTTC. It specifies CASSGDRATEQYF. The gene calls are TRBV2 and TRBJ2-7; 9 nucleotides agree with TRBD1. CDR3 length equals 13 residues. The V gene's germline CDR1 is SNHLY and CDR2 FYNNEI. V gave up 4 bases and J gave up 6 bases; unmatched junction bases: 4. The entire variable domain, with the rest obtained from reference TRBV2 and TRBJ2-7, is as follows: EPEVTQTPSHQVTQMGQEVILRCVPISNHLYFYWYRQILGQKVEFLVSFYNNEISEKSEIFDDQFSVERPDGSNFTLKIRSTKLEDSAMYFCASSGDRATEQYFGPGTRLTVT.

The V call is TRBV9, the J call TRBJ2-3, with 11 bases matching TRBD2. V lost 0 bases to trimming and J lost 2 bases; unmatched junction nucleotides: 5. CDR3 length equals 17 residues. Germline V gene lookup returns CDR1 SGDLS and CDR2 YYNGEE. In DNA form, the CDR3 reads TGTGCCAGCAGCGTAGACACTAGCGGGGGCTACACAGATACGCAGTATTTT. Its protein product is CASSVDTSGGYTDTQYF.

In nucleotides, the CDR3 is TGCGCCAGCAGCGCGGGCGGACTGTCAGATACGCAGTATTTT. Protein product: CASSAGGLSDTQYF. The chain joins TRBV5-1 to TRBJ2-3, with TRBD2 as a possible D gene (5 bases). The CDR3 contains 14 residues. Between the trimmed V and J ends, which lost 4 bases and 4 bases, there was a span of 13 bases. Germline V CDR1 and CDR2: SGHRS, YFSETQ.

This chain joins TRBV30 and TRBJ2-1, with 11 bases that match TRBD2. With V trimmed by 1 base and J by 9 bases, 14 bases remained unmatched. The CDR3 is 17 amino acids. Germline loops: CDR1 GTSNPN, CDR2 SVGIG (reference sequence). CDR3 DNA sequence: TGTGCCTGGAGTGATTGGGGGAATAGCGGGGGGGCCATTGAGCAGTTCTTC. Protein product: CAWSDWGNSGGAIEQFF. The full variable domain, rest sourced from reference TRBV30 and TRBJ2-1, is SQTIHQWPATLVQPVGSPLSLECTVEGTSNPNLYWYRQAAGRGLQLLFYSVGIGQISSEVPQNLSASRPQDRQFILSSKKLLLSDSGFYLCAWSDWGNSGGAIEQFFGPGTRLTVL.

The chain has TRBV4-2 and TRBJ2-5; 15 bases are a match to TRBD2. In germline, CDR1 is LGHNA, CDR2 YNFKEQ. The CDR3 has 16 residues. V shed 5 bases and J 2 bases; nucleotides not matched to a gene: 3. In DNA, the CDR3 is TGTGCCAGCAGCGCCGGACTAGCGGGGGGGCAAGAGACCCAGTACTTC. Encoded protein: CASSAGLAGGQETQYF.

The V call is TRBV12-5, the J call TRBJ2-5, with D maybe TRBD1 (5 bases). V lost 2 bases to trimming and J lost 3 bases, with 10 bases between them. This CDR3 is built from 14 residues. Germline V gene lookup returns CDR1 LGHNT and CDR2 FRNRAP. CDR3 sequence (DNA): TGTGCTAGTGGTTTGAGGGGAATCGAAGAGACCCAGTACTTC. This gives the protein CASGLRGIEETQYF.

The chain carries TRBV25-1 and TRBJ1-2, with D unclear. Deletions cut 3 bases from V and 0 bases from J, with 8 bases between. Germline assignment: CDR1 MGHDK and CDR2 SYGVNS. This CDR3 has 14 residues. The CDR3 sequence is CASSEVTANYGYTF. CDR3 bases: TGTGCCAGCAGTGAGGTCACAGCTAACTATGGCTACACCTTC.

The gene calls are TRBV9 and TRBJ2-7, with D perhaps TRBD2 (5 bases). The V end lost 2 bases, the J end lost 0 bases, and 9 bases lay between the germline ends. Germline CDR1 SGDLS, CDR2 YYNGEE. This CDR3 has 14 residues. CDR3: CASSVGLSSYEQYF. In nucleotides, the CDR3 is TGTGCCAGCAGCGTTGGACTGAGCTCCTACGAGCAGTACTTC.

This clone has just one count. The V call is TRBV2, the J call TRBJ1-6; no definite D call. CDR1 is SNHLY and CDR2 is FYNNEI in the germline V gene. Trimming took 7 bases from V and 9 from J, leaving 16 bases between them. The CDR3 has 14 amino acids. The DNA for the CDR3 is TGTGCCAGCATCTCCGGTACCGCTGGTTCACCCCTCCACTTT. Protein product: CASISGTAGSPLHF.

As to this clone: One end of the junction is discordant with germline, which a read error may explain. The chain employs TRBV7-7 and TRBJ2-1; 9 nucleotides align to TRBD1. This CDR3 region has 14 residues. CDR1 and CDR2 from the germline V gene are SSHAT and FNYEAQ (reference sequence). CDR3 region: CASSLDRGSDEQFF. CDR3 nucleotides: TGTGCTAGCAGCTTGGACAGGGGATCGGATGAGCAGTTCTTC. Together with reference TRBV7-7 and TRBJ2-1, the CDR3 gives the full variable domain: GAGVSQSPRYKVTKRGQDVTLRCDPISSHATLYWYQQALGQGPEFLTYFNYEAQPDKSGLPSDRFSAERPEGSISTLTIQRTEQRDSAMYRCASSLDRGSDEQFFGPGTRLTVL.

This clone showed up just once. The CDR3, as DNA: TGTGCCAGTAGTCTGGGGAGGGGCGGTGAGACCCAGTACTTC. This encodes CASSLGRGGETQYF. V usage is TRBV19 and J usage is TRBJ2-5; 7 positions match TRBD2. Germline V lookup: CDR1 LNHDA, CDR2 SQIVND (reference sequence). The CDR3 spans 14 residues. V dropped 5 bases and J dropped 5; count of bases not matched to a gene: 8.

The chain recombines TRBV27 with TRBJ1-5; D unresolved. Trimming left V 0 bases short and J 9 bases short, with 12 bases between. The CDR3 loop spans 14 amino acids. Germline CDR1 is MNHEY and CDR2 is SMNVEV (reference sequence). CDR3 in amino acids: CASSLSRGQWPQHF. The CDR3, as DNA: TGTGCCAGCAGTTTATCAAGAGGGCAATGGCCCCAGCATTTT.

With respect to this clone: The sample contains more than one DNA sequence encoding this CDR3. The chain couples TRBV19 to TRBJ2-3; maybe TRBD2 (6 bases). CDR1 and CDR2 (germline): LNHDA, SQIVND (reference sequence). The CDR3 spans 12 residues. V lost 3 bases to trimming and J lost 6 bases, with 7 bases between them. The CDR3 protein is CASSIGGDTQYF. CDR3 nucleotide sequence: TGTGCCAGTAGTATTGGGGGGGATACGCAGTATTTT.

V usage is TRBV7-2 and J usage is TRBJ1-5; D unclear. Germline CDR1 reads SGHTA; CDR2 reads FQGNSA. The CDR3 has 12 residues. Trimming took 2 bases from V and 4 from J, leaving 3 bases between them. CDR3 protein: CASSLSNQPQHF. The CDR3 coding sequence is TGTGCCAGCAGCTTATCTAATCAGCCCCAGCATTTT.

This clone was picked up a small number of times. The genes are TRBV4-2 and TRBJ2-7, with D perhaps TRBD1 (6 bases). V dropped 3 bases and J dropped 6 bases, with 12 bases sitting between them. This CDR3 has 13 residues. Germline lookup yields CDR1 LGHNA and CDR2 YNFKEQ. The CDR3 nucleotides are TGTGCCAGCAGCCAGGTCAAGGACAGCGAGCAGTACTTC. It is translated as CASSQVKDSEQYF.

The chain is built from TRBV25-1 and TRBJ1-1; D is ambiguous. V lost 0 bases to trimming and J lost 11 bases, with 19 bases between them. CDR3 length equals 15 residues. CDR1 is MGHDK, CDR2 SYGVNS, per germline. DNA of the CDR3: TGTGCCAGCAGTGAATATAAAACCCCAGTCTTGGAGGCTTTCTTT. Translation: CASSEYKTPVLEAFF.

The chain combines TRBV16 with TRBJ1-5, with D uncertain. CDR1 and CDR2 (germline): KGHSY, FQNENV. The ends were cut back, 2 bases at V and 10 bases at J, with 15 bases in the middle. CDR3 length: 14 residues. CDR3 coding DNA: TGTGCCAGCAGCCAAAACGCGGGGTATTTCCCCCAGCATTTT. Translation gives CASSQNAGYFPQHF.

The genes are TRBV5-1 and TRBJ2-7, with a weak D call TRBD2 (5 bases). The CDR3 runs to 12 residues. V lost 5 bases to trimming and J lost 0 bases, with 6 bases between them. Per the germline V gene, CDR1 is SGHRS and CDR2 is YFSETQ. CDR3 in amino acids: CASSRDSYEQYF. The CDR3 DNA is TGCGCCAGCAGTCGGGACTCCTACGAGCAGTACTTC.

CDR3 bases: TGCGCCAGCAGCCTCCTGGGTAGCGGGGACTACCAAGAGACCCAGTACTTC. It encodes CASSLLGSGDYQETQYF. The chain combines TRBV5-1 with TRBJ2-5; 8 nucleotides line up with TRBD2. The CDR3 is 17 residues long. Germline-derived CDR1 and CDR2 are SGHRS and YFSETQ. V trimming: 4 bases; J trimming: 0 bases; junction bases outside the gene matches: 11.

CDR3 in amino acids: CASSYNDQGLAYEQYF. Written as DNA, the CDR3 is TGTGCCAGCAGCTACAATGATCAGGGGTTGGCCTACGAGCAGTACTTC. J is TRBJ2-7 and V is TRBV28; perhaps TRBD1 as D (6 bases). The CDR3 runs to 16 residues. V lost 6 bases and J lost 2, with 20 bases in between. The germline CDR1 and CDR2 sequences are MDHEN and SYDVKM.

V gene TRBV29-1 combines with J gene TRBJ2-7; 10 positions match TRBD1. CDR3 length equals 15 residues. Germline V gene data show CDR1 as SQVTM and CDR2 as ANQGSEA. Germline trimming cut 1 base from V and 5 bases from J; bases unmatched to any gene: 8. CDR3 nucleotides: TGCAGCGTTGAAGCTGACAGGGGGCGCGGGGACGAGCAGTACTTC. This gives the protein CSVEADRGRGDEQYF.

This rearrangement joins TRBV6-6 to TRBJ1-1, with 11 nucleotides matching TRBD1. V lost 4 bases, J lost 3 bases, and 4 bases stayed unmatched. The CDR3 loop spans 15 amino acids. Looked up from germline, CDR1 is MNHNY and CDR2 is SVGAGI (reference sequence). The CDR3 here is CASSSRDRGYTEAFF. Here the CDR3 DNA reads TGTGCCAGCAGTTCTCGGGACAGGGGGTACACTGAAGCTTTCTTT.